This T cell receptor (beta chain) was observed in a study of T cell clonality in common variable immunodeficiency. The CDR3 runs to 14 residues. The V gene's germline CDR1 is GTSNPN and CDR2 SVGIG (reference sequence). Equal genomic DNA amounts from CVID and control samples were sequenced. The protocol was immunoSEQ multiplex PCR, while the TCRdb copy is restricted to in-frame clones and leaves out a portion. Singletons are absent from the sample, which has some 38,000 clones. As concerns this clone: The missing CDR3 end, 3 residues past where the read stops, is filled in from the germline J gene.

Donors gave roughly 4.5 to 8 ml heparinized peripheral whole blood. The origin of this receptor is a person between 18 and 70 years old in good health. The sample comprised peripheral blood mononuclear cells. This chain links TRBV30 with TRBJ1-2; 8 nucleotides line up with TRBD1. The part of the CDR3 DNA that was read is TGTGCCTGGAGCGCCGGACAGGGTTCAGATACC. Translating gives CAWSAGQGSDT. The whole CDR3 region reads CAWSAGQGSDTYTF.